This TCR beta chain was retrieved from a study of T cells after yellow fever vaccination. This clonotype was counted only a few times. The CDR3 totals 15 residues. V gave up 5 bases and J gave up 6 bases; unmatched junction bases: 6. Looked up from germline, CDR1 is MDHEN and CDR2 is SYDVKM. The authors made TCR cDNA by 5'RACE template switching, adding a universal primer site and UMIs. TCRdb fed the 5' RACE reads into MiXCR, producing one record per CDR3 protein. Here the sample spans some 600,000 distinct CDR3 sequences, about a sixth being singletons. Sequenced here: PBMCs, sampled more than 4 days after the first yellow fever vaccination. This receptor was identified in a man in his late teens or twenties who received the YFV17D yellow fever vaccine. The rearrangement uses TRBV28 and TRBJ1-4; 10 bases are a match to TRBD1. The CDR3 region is CASSVSGQGHEKLFF. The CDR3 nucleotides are TGTGCCAGCAGTGTATCGGGACAGGGGCATGAAAAACTGTTTTTT.